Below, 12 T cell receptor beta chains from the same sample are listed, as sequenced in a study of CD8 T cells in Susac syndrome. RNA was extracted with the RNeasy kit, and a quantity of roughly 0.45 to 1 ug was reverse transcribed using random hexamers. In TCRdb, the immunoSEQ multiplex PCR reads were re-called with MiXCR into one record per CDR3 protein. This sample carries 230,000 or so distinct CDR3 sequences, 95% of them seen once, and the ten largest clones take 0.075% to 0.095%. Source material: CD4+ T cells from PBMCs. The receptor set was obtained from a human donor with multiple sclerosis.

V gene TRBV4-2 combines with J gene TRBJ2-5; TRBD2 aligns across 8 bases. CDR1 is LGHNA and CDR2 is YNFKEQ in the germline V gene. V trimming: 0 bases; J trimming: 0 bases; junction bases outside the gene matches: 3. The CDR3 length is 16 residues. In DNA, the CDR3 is TGTGCCAGCAGCCAAGATTGGCGGGGGGACCAAGAGACCCAGTACTTC. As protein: CASSQDWRGDQETQYF.

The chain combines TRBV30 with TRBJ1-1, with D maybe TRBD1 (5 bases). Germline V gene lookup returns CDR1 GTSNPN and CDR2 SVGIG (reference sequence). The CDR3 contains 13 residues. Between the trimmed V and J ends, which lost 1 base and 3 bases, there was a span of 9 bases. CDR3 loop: CAWSGARDTEAFF. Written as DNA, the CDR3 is TGTGCCTGGAGTGGTGCCAGGGACACTGAAGCTTTCTTT.

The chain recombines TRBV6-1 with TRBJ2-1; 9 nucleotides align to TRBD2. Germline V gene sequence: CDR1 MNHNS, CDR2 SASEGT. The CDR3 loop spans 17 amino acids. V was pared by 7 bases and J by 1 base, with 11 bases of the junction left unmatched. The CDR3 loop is CASNGGRARGSYNEQFF. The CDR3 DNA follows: TGTGCCAGCAATGGCGGGAGGGCCCGTGGTTCCTACAATGAGCAGTTCTTC.

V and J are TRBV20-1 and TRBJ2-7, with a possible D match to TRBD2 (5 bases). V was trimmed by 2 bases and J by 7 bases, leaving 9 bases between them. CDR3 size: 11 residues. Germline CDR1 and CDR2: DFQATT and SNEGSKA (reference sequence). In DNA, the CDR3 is TGCAGTGCTAGATCCCGAGGGGAGCAGTACTTC. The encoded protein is CSARSRGEQYF.

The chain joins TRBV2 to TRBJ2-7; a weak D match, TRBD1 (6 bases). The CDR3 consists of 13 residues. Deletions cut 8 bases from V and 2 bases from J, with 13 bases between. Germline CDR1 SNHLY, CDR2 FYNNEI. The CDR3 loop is CASQAGATYEQYF. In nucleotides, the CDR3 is TGTGCCAGCCAGGCAGGGGCCACCTACGAGCAGTACTTC.

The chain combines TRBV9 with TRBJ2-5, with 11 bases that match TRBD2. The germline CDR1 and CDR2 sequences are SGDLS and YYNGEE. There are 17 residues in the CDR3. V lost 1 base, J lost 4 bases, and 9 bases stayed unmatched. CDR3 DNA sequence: TGTGCCAGCAGCGTAATCAGGCTAGCGGGGGGAAGAGAGACCCAGTACTTC. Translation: CASSVIRLAGGRETQYF.

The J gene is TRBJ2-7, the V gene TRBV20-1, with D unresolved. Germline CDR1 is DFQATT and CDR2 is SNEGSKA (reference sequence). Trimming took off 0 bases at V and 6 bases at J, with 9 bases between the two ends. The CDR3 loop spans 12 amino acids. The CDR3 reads CSARDFGLEQYF. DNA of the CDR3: TGCAGTGCTAGAGACTTCGGTCTCGAGCAGTACTTC.

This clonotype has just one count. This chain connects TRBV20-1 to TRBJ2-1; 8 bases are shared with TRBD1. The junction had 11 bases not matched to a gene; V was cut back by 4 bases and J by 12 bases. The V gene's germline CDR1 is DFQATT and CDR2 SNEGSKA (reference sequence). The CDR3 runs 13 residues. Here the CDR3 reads CSAKGTGELGQFF. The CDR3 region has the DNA TGCAGTGCTAAGGGGACAGGCGAATTAGGGCAGTTCTTC.

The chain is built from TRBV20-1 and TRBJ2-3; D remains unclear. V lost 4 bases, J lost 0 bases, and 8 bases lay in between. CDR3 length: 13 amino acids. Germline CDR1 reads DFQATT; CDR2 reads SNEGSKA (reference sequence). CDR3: CSAIPASTDTQYF. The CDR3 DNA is TGCAGTGCTATCCCAGCTAGCACAGATACGCAGTATTTT.

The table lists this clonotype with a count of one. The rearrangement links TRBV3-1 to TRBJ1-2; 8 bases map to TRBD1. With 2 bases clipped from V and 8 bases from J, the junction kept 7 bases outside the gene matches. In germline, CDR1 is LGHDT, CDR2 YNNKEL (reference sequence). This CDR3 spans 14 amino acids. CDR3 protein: CASSQRDRWGGYTF. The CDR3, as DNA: TGTGCCAGCAGCCAAAGGGACAGGTGGGGAGGCTACACCTTC.

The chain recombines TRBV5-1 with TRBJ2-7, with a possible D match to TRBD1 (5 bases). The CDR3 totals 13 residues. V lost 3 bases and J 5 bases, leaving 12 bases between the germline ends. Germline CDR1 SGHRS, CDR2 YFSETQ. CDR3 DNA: TGCGCCAGCAGCTCTAAAGGGGTTAACGAGCAGTACTTC. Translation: CASSSKGVNEQYF.

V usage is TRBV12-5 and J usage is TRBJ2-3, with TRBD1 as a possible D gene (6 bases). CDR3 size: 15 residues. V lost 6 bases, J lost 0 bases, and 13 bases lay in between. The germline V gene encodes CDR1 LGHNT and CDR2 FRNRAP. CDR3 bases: TGTGCTAGTGGGTCGGGGACAACTAGCACAGATACGCAGTATTTT. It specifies CASGSGTTSTDTQYF.